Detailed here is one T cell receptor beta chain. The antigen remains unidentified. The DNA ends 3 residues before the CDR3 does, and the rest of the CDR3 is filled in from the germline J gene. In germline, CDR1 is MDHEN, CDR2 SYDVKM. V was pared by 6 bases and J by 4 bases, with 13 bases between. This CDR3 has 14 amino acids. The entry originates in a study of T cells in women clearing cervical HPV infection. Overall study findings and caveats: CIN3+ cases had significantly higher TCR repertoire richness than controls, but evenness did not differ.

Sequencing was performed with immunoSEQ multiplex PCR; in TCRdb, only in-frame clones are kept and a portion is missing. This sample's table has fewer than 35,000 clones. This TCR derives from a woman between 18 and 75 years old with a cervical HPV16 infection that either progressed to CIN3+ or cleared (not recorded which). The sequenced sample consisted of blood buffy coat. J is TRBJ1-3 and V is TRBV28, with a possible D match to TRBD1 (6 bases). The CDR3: CASRYRAPGNTIYF. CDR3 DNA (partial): TGTGCCAGCAGATACAGGGCTCCCGGAAACACC.